This is a list of T cell receptor beta chains from one sample in a study of control samples from healthy donors and cancer patients. The repertoire was sequenced with immunoSEQ multiplex PCR; TCRdb's copy has only in-frame clones and lacks some. The sample consists of around 180,000 clones, 94% of them appearing once. Sequencing input: blood. These receptors were taken from a woman between 18 and 29 years old in good health. Each CDR3 is given without its conserved first and last residue. D genes are given only for firm matches. Expanded clones are given a class, and other clones once, few, many or no size at all.

v_gene	d_gene	abundance	CDR3aa
TRBV4-1	TRBD2	few	ASSPGTSGPYWQY
TRBV6-5	-	-	ASNAGMGGYNEQF
TRBV4-2	-	-	ASSRREGGGADTQY
TRBV27	-	once	ASSLSAYLSGGRRGEQY
TRBV19	TRBD1	once	ASGGWGQGIYGYT
TRBV7-9	TRBD2	-	ASSPPGLARSYNEQF
TRBV4-3	TRBD1	once	ASSQDGTGELNTGELF
TRBV12-3/TRBV12-4	-	-	ASSSSTGELF
TRBV6-2/TRBV6-3	-	once	ASSFSGQVTNYGYT
TRBV5-1	-	once	ASSLSSGDEQF
TRBV5-1	-	-	ASSSGAPIGTQY
TRBV28	-	-	ASSLFAAANQPQH
TRBV7-9	-	-	ASSLGEASNQPQH
TRBV19	-	-	ASSIGGGSGGYT
TRBV15	-	-	ATTRTVQETQY
TRBV5-4	TRBD1	-	ASTKQGGGTEAF
TRBV28	TRBD2	-	AAGGRAYEQY
TRBV5-4	TRBD2	-	ASSFSSGGWETQY
TRBV28	-	-	ASSLGPGGITYNSPLH
TRBV7-9	-	-	ASSYGSGRGKTEAF
TRBV28	-	-	ASSSGYLNYGYT
TRBV29-1	-	once	SVGGLSHYEQY
TRBV5-1	TRBD1	-	ASSLSTGGATEAF
TRBV18	-	-	ASSPDGRHEQF
TRBV9	-	-	ASSADVGYGYT
TRBV5-4	-	-	ASSLSRELTDTQY
TRBV10-1	-	-	ASSSTGTPSTDTQY
TRBV28	TRBD1	-	AHSGAGGILHQPQH
TRBV14	-	-	ASSQDNKNYGYT
TRBV7-2	TRBD2	-	ASSPGLGNYNEQF
TRBV29-1	-	-	SVVGGTGELF
TRBV13	-	few	ASRAHSLKASTDTQY
TRBV18	-	-	ASSPPAGPEAF
TRBV19	TRBD2	-	ASSIDLAFGGNEQF
TRBV5-1	TRBD1	-	ASSLGQGATNEKLF
TRBV28	-	-	ASSPTWGAAYTEAF
TRBV11-3	-	-	ASSPRANQPQH
TRBV5-8	-	-	ASSLIAEAF
TRBV19	TRBD1	-	ASSIPHRGQNTEAF
TRBV7-2	TRBD2	-	ASSRLLAGGSYEQY
TRBV9	-	-	ASSSRPATDTQY
TRBV5-1	-	-	ASSPGHNSNQPQH